This T cell receptor beta chain was documented in a study of blood T cell repertoires in COVID-19. Looking at the study overall: Samples representing acute and convalescent COVID-19 were sourced from the United States, Italy and Spain.

The method was immunoSEQ multiplex PCR; TCRdb's version includes in-frame clones alone and lacks a portion of them. Of about 50,000 clones listed, around 86% are singletons. Per germline, CDR1 SGHRS and CDR2 YFSETQ. This CDR3 contains 16 residues. J lost 9 bases, V lost 0 bases, and 5 bases had no gene match. This clonotype was obtained from a woman aged 55-70 years with acute or convalescent COVID-19. This chain connects TRBV5-1 to TRBJ1-6; 11 nucleotides match TRBD1. The specimen was peripheral blood. The CDR3 DNA is TGCGCCAGCAGCTTGGAACCCGGGACAGGGGGTTCACCCCTCCACTTT. It codes for CASSLEPGTGGSPLHF.